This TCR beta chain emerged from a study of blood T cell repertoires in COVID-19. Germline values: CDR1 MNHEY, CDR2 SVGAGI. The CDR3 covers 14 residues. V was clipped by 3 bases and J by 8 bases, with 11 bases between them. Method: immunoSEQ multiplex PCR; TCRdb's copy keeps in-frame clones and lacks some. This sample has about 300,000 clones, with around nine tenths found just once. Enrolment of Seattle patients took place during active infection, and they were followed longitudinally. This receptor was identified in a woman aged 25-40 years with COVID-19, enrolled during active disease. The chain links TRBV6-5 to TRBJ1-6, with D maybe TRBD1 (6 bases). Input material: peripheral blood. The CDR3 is CASSYGTTHSPLHF. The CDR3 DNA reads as TGTGCCAGCAGTTATGGGACAACCCATTCACCCCTCCACTTT.